This T cell receptor beta chain was sequenced during a study of CD8+ T cells in alopecia areata. Stated treatment: oral pan-JAK inhibitor, 5-10 mg twice daily. Following RNA extraction, reverse transcription yielded cDNA that acted as the sequencing template. Some clones are missing from TCRdb's copy, which holds only in-frame ones; the method was immunoSEQ multiplex PCR. The sample shows over 90,000 clones, about nine tenths of them seen only once. Between the trimmed V and J ends, which lost 6 bases and 3 bases, there was a span of 15 bases. Germline V CDR1 and CDR2: MDHEN, SYDVKM. CDR3 length equals 14 residues.

The sequence came from a human donor with alopecia areata. The rearrangement uses TRBV28 and TRBJ2-7; D is unresolved. Sequenced here: CD8+ T cells sorted from blood, sampled between weeks 30 and 35, from a patient treated with tofacitinib. In nucleotides, the CDR3 is TGTGCCAGCAGCCCCGTGGGCCGTTACTACGAGCAGTACTTC. Amino acid sequence: CASSPVGRYYEQYF. The full variable domain, in which reference TRBV28 and TRBJ2-7 provide the parts outside the CDR3, is DVKVTQSSRYLVKRTGEKVFLECVQDMDHENMFWYRQDPGLGLRLIYFSYDVKMKEKGDIPEGYSVSREKKERFSLILESASTNQTSMYLCASSPVGRYYEQYFGPGTRLTVT.